These 21 T cell receptor beta chains originate from one sample sequenced in a study of T cells in Graves' hyperthyroidism and ophthalmopathy. RNA transcripts gave rise to amplified TCR beta CDR3 regions. HTBI primers were employed in a first-round RT-PCR of the TCR CDR3. TCRdb reprocessed the multiplex PCR reads via MiXCR and lists one record per CDR3 protein. This table holds approximately 740,000 distinct CDR3 sequences, around 13% found once. Input material: blood. The receptors were sampled from a woman under 30 with Graves' hyperthyroidism.

The rearrangement links TRBV28 to TRBJ1-2; no clear D. Looked up from germline, CDR1 is MDHEN and CDR2 is SYDVKM. The V end was cut by 2 bases, the J end by 0 bases, with 13 bases between. The CDR3 length is 16 residues. This CDR3 reads CASSLIGYGANYGYTF. DNA for the CDR3: TGTGCCAGCAGTTTAATAGGGTATGGAGCTAACTATGGCTACACCTTC.

The sample holds many counts of this clonotype. The chain combines TRBV2 with TRBJ2-1; TRBD2 might be the D (6 bases). The CDR3 totals 15 residues. The germline V gene has CDR1 SNHLY and CDR2 FYNNEI. V was shortened by 3 bases and J by 4 bases, with 13 bases between the two germline ends. The CDR3 DNA is TGTGCCAGCAGTGATGGCCGGGGGTGGTACAATGAGCAGTTCTTC. This codes for CASSDGRGWYNEQFF.

The rearrangement uses TRBV30 and TRBJ1-1; unclear D gene. Germline loops: CDR1 GTSNPN, CDR2 SVGIG (reference sequence). V was cut by 3 bases and J by 7 bases, with 15 bases left in between. The CDR3 contains 13 residues. DNA for the CDR3: TGTGCCTGGAGACGACCGCCGGGAGTTGAAGCTTTCTTT. Protein: CAWRRPPGVEAFF.

There are a few counts of this clonotype. The chain has TRBV10-3 and TRBJ1-2; D gene uncertain. The CDR3 consists of 12 residues. CDR1 is ENHRY, CDR2 SYGVKD, per germline. Trimming cost V 4 bases and J 12 bases, with 15 bases left between them. CDR3 residues: CAISVEDESHTF. Written as DNA, the CDR3 is TGTGCCATCAGTGTAGAGGACGAGTCGCACACCTTC.

This clonotype occurred many times. The chain links TRBV7-9 to TRBJ2-3, with D hard to call. The ends were cut back, 4 bases at V and 6 bases at J, with 11 bases in the middle. This CDR3 contains 13 residues. CDR1 and CDR2 (germline): SEHNR, FQNEAQ (reference sequence). In DNA, the CDR3 is TGTGCCAGCAGCTGGAGAACCTGGGATACGCAGTATTTT. Protein product: CASSWRTWDTQYF.

This clonotype was seen repeatedly, ten times or more. V usage is TRBV30 and J usage is TRBJ2-1, with 9 nucleotides matching TRBD2. The germline CDR1 and CDR2 sequences are GTSNPN and SVGIG (reference sequence). The CDR3 consists of 14 residues. Unmatched junction bases numbered 6, after V lost 0 bases and J lost 9 bases. The DNA of the CDR3 is TGTGCCTGGAGTGTACTGGCGGGAGGGGGTGAGCAGTTCTTC. As protein: CAWSVLAGGGEQFF. Filled out from reference TRBV30 and TRBJ2-1, the complete variable domain reads SQTIHQWPATLVQPVGSPLSLECTVEGTSNPNLYWYRQAAGRGLQLLFYSVGIGQISSEVPQNLSASRPQDRQFILSSKKLLLSDSGFYLCAWSVLAGGGEQFFGPGTRLTVL.

This clonotype was seen a handful of times. V is TRBV27 and J is TRBJ1-3; D may be TRBD1 (5 bases). Looked up from germline, CDR1 is MNHEY and CDR2 is SMNVEV (reference sequence). V lost 4 bases and J 1 base, leaving 11 bases between the germline ends. The CDR3 consists of 15 residues. CDR3 in amino acids: CASSSRDLSGNTIYF. The CDR3 DNA sequence: TGTGCCAGCAGTTCCAGGGATCTTTCTGGAAACACCATATATTTT.

This clonotype was recorded at least ten times. One end of the junction fails to match germline, which may point to a read error. This rearrangement joins TRBV7-2 to TRBJ2-5, with 10 positions matching TRBD2. Germline CDR1 is SGHTA and CDR2 is FQGNSA. This CDR3 comprises 14 residues. The CDR3 bases are TGTGCCAGCAGCTTAGGTGGTAGCGGGAGGCATTTACACTTC. Its protein is CASSLGGSGRHLHF.

This clonotype occurred many times. This chain uses TRBV3-1 with TRBJ2-7; D unclear. From germline, CDR1 is LGHDT and CDR2 YNNKEL (reference sequence). The CDR3 contains 13 residues. V was shortened by 5 bases and J by 4 bases, with 12 bases between the two germline ends. The CDR3 nucleotides read TGTGCCAGCAGCTTGAGGAAAGGGTACGAGCAGTACTTC. This sequence encodes CASSLRKGYEQYF.

This clonotype was recorded at least ten times. The CDR3 nucleotides are TGCAGTGCTTGCCTAGCGGGAGGAAGTTTAGATACGCAGTATTTT. Protein: CSACLAGGSLDTQYF. V and J are TRBV20-1 and TRBJ2-3; 11 bases are a match to TRBD2. The CDR3 loop spans 15 amino acids. J lost 5 bases, V lost 5 bases, and 9 bases had no gene match. CDR1 and CDR2 (germline): DFQATT, SNEGSKA (reference sequence).

This clonotype was found many times. The rearrangement joins TRBV7-2 to TRBJ2-5; D not resolved. CDR3 length equals 13 residues. CDR1 is SGHTA, CDR2 FQGNSA, per germline. The germline V and J ends were trimmed by 11 bases and 5 bases, with 18 bases remaining between them. CDR3 in amino acids: CAAGRRIPETQYF. CDR3 DNA: TGTGCCGCTGGCCGTCGCATCCCCGAGACCCAGTACTTC.

This clonotype occurred many times. The chain is built from TRBV2 and TRBJ2-4; D gene uncertain. There are 15 residues in the CDR3. V lost 2 bases and J lost 0, with 8 bases in between. CDR1 is SNHLY and CDR2 is FYNNEI in the germline V gene. The CDR3, as DNA: TGTGCCAGCAGTGAAACATATCTAGCCAAAAACATTCAGTACTTC. Amino acids: CASSETYLAKNIQYF.

The chain employs TRBV29-1 and TRBJ1-2, with D possibly being TRBD1 (5 bases). Trimming removed 3 bases from V and 3 bases from J, with 11 bases in between. The CDR3 covers 13 residues. CDR1 and CDR2 from the germline V gene are SQVTM and ANQGSEA. CDR3 coding DNA: TGCAGCGTTGAGGAGGGGCCTTACTATGGCTACACCTTC. Protein product: CSVEEGPYYGYTF.

The count of this clonotype is one. The chain uses TRBV12-3 or TRBV12-4 and TRBJ2-1; no reliable D call. Trimming stripped 4 bases from V and 8 bases from J, with 18 bases between. The CDR3 spans 15 residues. CDR3 sequence: CASSYFPEFRDEQFF. CDR3 DNA: TGTGCCAGCAGTTACTTCCCAGAATTTAGGGATGAGCAGTTCTTC.

This clonotype was counted ten times or more. The CDR3 sequence: CASSPRLSTDTQYF. The CDR3 DNA follows: TGTGCCAGCTCACCACGTCTTAGCACAGATACGCAGTATTTT. The chain has TRBV18 and TRBJ2-3; D gene uncertain. Germline CDR1 and CDR2: KGHSH and LQKENI. The CDR3 is 14 amino acids. V was shortened by 1 base and J by 0 bases, with 5 bases between the two germline ends.

The table lists this clonotype with a few counts. This chain uses TRBV19 with TRBJ1-2; no firm D call. The V gene's germline CDR1 is LNHDA and CDR2 SQIVND (reference sequence). V was pared by 4 bases and J by 6 bases, with 12 bases between. CDR3 length: 13 residues. CDR3 sequence (DNA): TGTGCCAGTAGTACCCTAAAGGTGGATGGCTACACCTTC. Translated: CASSTLKVDGYTF.

The chain links TRBV10-2 to TRBJ2-7, with D hard to call. This CDR3 spans 14 amino acids. Trimming stripped 7 bases from V and 0 bases from J, with 13 bases between. Germline CDR1 reads WSHSY; CDR2 reads SAAADI. CDR3 in DNA: TGCGCCAGCACTATGGACGGAAGCTCCTACGAGCAGTACTTC. Its protein product is CASTMDGSSYEQYF.

This clonotype was counted only a few times. This chain links TRBV10-2 with TRBJ2-5; 13 bases align to TRBD2. V lost 3 bases and J lost 3; bases outside the gene matches: 4. The CDR3 covers 16 residues. Germline CDR1 is WSHSY and CDR2 is SAAADI. The CDR3 DNA sequence: TGCGCCAGCAGTGAACGCGGACTAGCGGGAGAAGAGACCCAGTACTTC. It specifies CASSERGLAGEETQYF.

This clonotype came up many times. V usage is TRBV11-1 and J usage is TRBJ1-2; perhaps TRBD1 as D (6 bases). V gave up 4 bases and J gave up 2 bases, with 11 bases separating them. Germline CDR1 SGHAT, CDR2 FQDESV (reference sequence). The CDR3 is 14 residues long. The CDR3 DNA is TGTGCCAGCAGCTCCTCTGGACAGAACTATGGCTACACCTTC. Encoded protein: CASSSSGQNYGYTF.

As for this clonotype: A read error may be the cause here, since a much bigger clone is one base away. The chain uses TRBV7-3 and TRBJ2-1; 7 positions agree with TRBD2. The assigned J gene may be wrong: the sequence end matches TRBJ2-7 better. The CDR3 extends over 14 amino acids. CDR1 is SGHTA, CDR2 FQGTGA, per germline. The CDR3 region has the DNA TGTGCCAGCAGCTTTTGGACTAGTAACAATGAGCAGTACTTC. Amino acid sequence: CASSFWTSNNEQYF.

The table lists this clonotype with many counts. The gene calls are TRBV10-3 and TRBJ1-1; D is unclear. Germline CDR1 and CDR2: ENHRY and SYGVKD. Between the trimmed V and J ends, which lost 2 bases and 6 bases, there was a span of 13 bases. The CDR3 contains 14 residues. The CDR3 here is CAISESGVRPEAFF. The CDR3 region has the DNA TGTGCCATCAGTGAGAGTGGGGTCCGGCCTGAAGCTTTCTTT.